The 19 T cell receptor beta chains listed next were all sequenced from one sample in a study of T cells in women clearing cervical HPV infection. Only in-frame clones appear in the TCRdb table, and some are missing; sequencing was by immunoSEQ multiplex PCR. The specimen's table records 7,500 to 9,500 clones. Specimen: blood buffy coat. These receptors came from a woman aged 18 to 75 with a cervical HPV16 infection that either progressed to CIN3+ or cleared (not recorded which).

Points on this clone: Sequencing ends 3 residues short of the CDR3 end; the germline J gene provides the rest. The chain joins TRBV20-1 to TRBJ2-1, with D tentatively TRBD1 (6 bases). The CDR3 runs 11 residues. Germline V gene data show CDR1 as DFQATT and CDR2 as SNEGSKA (reference sequence). V was clipped by 5 bases and J by 9 bases, with 11 bases between them. CDR3 DNA (partial): TGCAGTGCTTCTTTGGGGGCTGAG. It encodes CSASLGAE. The CDR3 as a whole reads CSASLGAEQFF.

In regard to this clone: The read is 3 residues too short to cover the CDR3 end, so that end is filled in from the germline J gene. The rearrangement links TRBV7-2 to TRBJ2-7; D not certain. This CDR3 contains 13 residues. The germline V gene has CDR1 SGHTA and CDR2 FQGNSA. V was shortened by 0 bases and J by 6 bases, with 9 bases between the two germline ends. Partial CDR3 DNA: TGTGCCAGCAGCTTAGCGCCGGTGTCCGAG. Its protein is CASSLAPVSE. The complete CDR3 protein is CASSLAPVSEQYF. The full variable domain, its missing parts supplied by reference TRBV7-2 and TRBJ2-7, is GAGVSQSPSNKVTEKGKDVELRCDPISGHTALYWYRQSLGQGLEFLIYFQGNSAPDKSGLPSDRFSAERTGGSVSTLTIQRTQQEDSAVYLCASSLAPVSEQYFGPGTRLTVT.

The CDR3: CASSERSGGTDTQYF. Partial CDR3 DNA: TGTGCCAGCAGTGAACGTAGCGGGGGAACAGATACC. This chain uses TRBV2 with TRBJ2-5, with 9 positions matching TRBD2. The sequence runs out 3 residues before the end of the CDR3; the remainder is reconstructed from the germline J gene. Germline CDR1 reads SNHLY; CDR2 reads FYNNEI. This CDR3 has 15 residues.

Judged by frequency, this clone is medium-sized. Read data end 3 residues before the CDR3 end; the end is taken from the germline J gene. The chain employs TRBV5-1 and TRBJ1-2; D gene uncertain. Germline V gene data show CDR1 as SGHRS and CDR2 as YFSETQ. This CDR3 region has 13 residues. V gave up 5 bases and J gave up 4 bases, with 12 bases separating them. The chain's CDR3 is CASSNTVTYGYTF. CDR3 bases read: TGCGCCAGCAGTAACACCGTAACCTATGGC. Full variable domain (missing parts from reference TRBV5-1 and TRBJ1-2): KAGVTQTPRYLIKTRGQQVTLSCSPISGHRSVSWYQQTPGQGLQFLFEYFSETQRNKGNFPGRFSGRQFSNSRSEMNVSTLELGDSALYLCASSNTVTYGYTFGSGTRLTVV.

For this clone: The DNA ends 3 residues before the CDR3 does, and the rest of the CDR3 is filled in from the germline J gene. The genes are TRBV7-8 and TRBJ2-7; TRBD1 is a possible D gene (6 bases). Trimming pared 1 base from V and 2 bases from J, leaving 9 bases between. Germline assignment: CDR1 SGHVS and CDR2 FQNEAQ. This CDR3 has 14 residues. The sequenced CDR3 bases are TGTGCCAGCAGCTTAGGGGGACATCCCTACGAG. Translating gives CASSLGGHPYE. The whole CDR3 reads CASSLGGHPYEQYF.

Note on this clone: Relative to the germline gene, one junction end is altered; a read error may explain this. The CDR3 bases that were read are TGTCCCAGCGGTCCTCTAGGAGCCTACGAG. Protein sequence: CPSGPLGAYE. The entire CDR3 is CPSGPLGAYEQYF. The chain joins TRBV7-2 to TRBJ2-7; possibly TRBD2 for D (5 bases). The read halts 3 residues ahead of the CDR3 end, with the missing end drawn from the germline J gene. Germline V gives CDR1 SGHTA, CDR2 FQGNSA. This CDR3 contains 13 residues.

A note on this clone: Read coverage stops 3 residues before the CDR3 terminus; the germline J gene supplies the remainder. The V gene is TRBV6-4, the J gene TRBJ2-3; TRBD1 matches 9 bases. Germline V gene sequence: CDR1 MRHNA, CDR2 SNTAGT. This CDR3 contains 14 residues. V lost 5 bases, J lost 3 bases, and 3 bases stayed unmatched. Incomplete CDR3 DNA: TGTGCCAGCAGTCCGGGACAGGGAACAGATACG. It is translated as CASSPGQGTDT. Given in full, the CDR3 is CASSPGQGTDTQYF.

Comments on this clone: The read is 3 residues too short to cover the CDR3 end, so that end is filled in from the germline J gene. This chain connects TRBV20-1 to TRBJ2-3; TRBD2 might be the D (6 bases). The V gene's germline CDR1 is DFQATT and CDR2 SNEGSKA (reference sequence). This CDR3 comprises 14 residues. The CDR3 loop is CSAETRRDLETQYF. CDR3 DNA, as far as it was read: TGCAGTGCCGAGACTCGCAGGGACTTAGAGACG.

About this clone itself: The CDR3 goes on 3 residues after the read ends, and that part is filled in from the germline J gene. This chain links TRBV6-1 with TRBJ2-3, with 13 nucleotides matching TRBD2. Germline CDR1 reads MNHNS; CDR2 reads SASEGT. The CDR3 is 15 residues long. The junction had 0 bases not matched to a gene; V was cut back by 2 bases and J by 4 bases. The chain's CDR3 is CASSETSGGADTQYF. The part of the CDR3 DNA that was read is TGTGCCAGCAGTGAAACTAGCGGGGGGGCAGATACG.

Worth noting for this clone: Read data end 3 residues before the CDR3 end; the end is taken from the germline J gene. The chain uses TRBV6-1 and TRBJ1-1, with a tentative D call TRBD1 (6 bases). The length of the CDR3 is 14 residues. V was clipped by 4 bases and J by 6 bases, with 15 bases between them. Germline V CDR1 and CDR2: MNHNS, SASEGT. The CDR3 here is CASSGTGFSSEAFF. The covered CDR3 bases are TGTGCCAGCAGTGGCACAGGGTTCAGCTCTGAA.

This clone is identified as medium-sized from frequency. Read sequence stops 3 residues before the CDR3 end, and the germline J gene provides the missing end. The V call is TRBV12-3 or TRBV12-4, the J call TRBJ2-4; tentatively, D is TRBD2 (7 bases). V lost 3 bases and J 6 bases, leaving 9 bases between the germline ends. This CDR3 is 13 amino acids long. CDR3 sequence reads: CASSLRGGNIQYF. The part of the CDR3 DNA that was read is TGTGCCAGCAGTTTGAGGGGGGGAAACATT.

Turning to this clone: The CDR3 goes on 3 residues after the read ends, and that part is filled in from the germline J gene. The V gene is TRBV19, the J gene TRBJ2-3; 12 bases align to TRBD2. Germline assignment: CDR1 LNHDA and CDR2 SQIVND (reference sequence). The CDR3 has 17 amino acids. CDR3 bases read: TGTGCCAGTAGTAAACCTAGCGGGGGGGCCGCGCAAGAGACG. Its translation is CASSKPSGGAAQET. The full CDR3 is CASSKPSGGAAQETQYF.

Points on this clone: The CDR3 extends 3 residues past the end of the read, so its final part is completed from the germline J gene. This sequence joins TRBV11-2 and TRBJ1-1; 7 nucleotides agree with TRBD1. The trim removed 5 bases at V and 1 base at J, leaving 1 base unmatched. Germline values: CDR1 SGHAT, CDR2 FQNNGV. This CDR3 region has 13 residues. The CDR3 here is CASSRTGNTEAFF. Partial CDR3 DNA: TGTGCCAGCAGCCGGACAGGGAACACTGAA.

Concerning this clone itself: The read ends 3 residues early relative to the CDR3; the germline J gene fills the gap. V is TRBV27 and J is TRBJ2-3; weak D call: TRBD2 (7 bases). The CDR3 loop spans 15 amino acids. V was cut by 6 bases and J by 3 bases, with 16 bases left in between. Germline lookup yields CDR1 MNHEY and CDR2 SMNVEV (reference sequence). CDR3 amino acids: CASRRTGGPTDTQYF. CDR3 DNA (partial): TGTGCCAGCAGACGAACGGGGGGCCCTACAGATACG.

Regarding this clone: With the read ending 3 residues before the CDR3 end, the germline J gene is used to fill in that end. V usage is TRBV18 and J usage is TRBJ2-4; TRBD2 might be the D (6 bases). This CDR3 region has 14 residues. CDR1 is KGHSH and CDR2 is LQKENI in the germline V gene. CDR3 region: CASSPEGFSYGQYF. The sequenced part of the CDR3 DNA is TGTGCCAGCTCCCCGGAGGGGTTTAGCTATGGT.

This clone shows up as medium-sized (0.01 to 0.1%) by frequency. From the germline J gene comes the end of the CDR3, since the read stops 3 residues before it. This sequence joins TRBV29-1 and TRBJ2-1; 7 bases fit TRBD1. The length of the CDR3 is 16 residues. The junction had 11 bases not matched to a gene; V was cut back by 6 bases and J by 0 bases. CDR1 and CDR2 from the germline V gene are SQVTM and ANQGSEA. The part of the CDR3 DNA that was read is TGCAGCGTCCTTACAGGGACAGCGAGCTCCTACAATGAG. This gives the protein CSVLTGTASSYNE. The whole CDR3 protein is CSVLTGTASSYNEQFF.

This clone is called medium-sized based on its frequency. The read finishes 3 residues shy of the CDR3 end, and the germline J gene is used to complete it. J is TRBJ1-2 and V is TRBV7-2; maybe TRBD1 (6 bases). In germline, CDR1 is SGHTA, CDR2 FQGNSA. This CDR3 is 15 amino acids long. The DNA read from the CDR3 is TGTGCCAGCAGCTCTCGAAATACAGGGATGGACGGC. This codes for CASSSRNTGMDG. The whole CDR3 is CASSSRNTGMDGYTF.

Comments on this clone: The sequence runs out 3 residues before the end of the CDR3; the remainder is reconstructed from the germline J gene. The genes are TRBV7-9 and TRBJ1-1; a possible D gene is TRBD1 (6 bases). Trimming took 5 bases from V and 3 from J, leaving 16 bases between them. This CDR3 comprises 15 residues. Germline values: CDR1 SEHNR, CDR2 FQNEAQ (reference sequence). CDR3 DNA, as far as it was read: TGTGCCAGCAGCCCAACGTCGGCAGGGGACACTGAA. Amino acid sequence: CASSPTSAGDTE. The full CDR3 protein reads CASSPTSAGDTEAFF.

A note on this clone: Sequencing ends 3 residues short of the CDR3 end; the germline J gene provides the rest. The V and J genes are TRBV4-2 and TRBJ2-3, with 7 bases identical to TRBD2. The CDR3 consists of 15 residues. Per the germline V gene, CDR1 is LGHNA and CDR2 is YNFKEQ. The CDR3 is CASSQRTGEGETQYF. CDR3 DNA, as far as it was read: TGTGCCAGCAGTCAACGAACGGGGGAGGGCGAGACG.